This TCR beta chain was observed in a study of control samples from healthy donors and cancer patients. Trimming cost V 5 bases and J 5 bases, with 17 bases left between them. This CDR3 is built from 15 residues. Germline V gene sequence: CDR1 KGHDR, CDR2 SFDVKD. Measured with immunoSEQ multiplex PCR; TCRdb has only the in-frame clones, and not every one. The data show 100,000 or so clones, just over 90% seen once. The sequenced sample consisted of blood. The sequence was obtained from a woman aged 25 to 39 in good health. The rearrangement links TRBV24-1 to TRBJ2-5; TRBD2 is a possible D gene (6 bases). In DNA form, the CDR3 reads TGTGCCACCAGTGCCGCCCGGGGGTCGTCGGAGACCCAGTACTTC. Translating it yields CATSAARGSSETQYF.